This T cell receptor beta chain was identified in a study of blood T cells in healthy people across ages. The study's findings and limits: The recorded TCR beta diversity per million T cells decreased in a roughly linear manner with age. Observed TCR beta diversity showed a strong correlation with the percentage of naive T cells as measured by flow cytometry. PBMC samples, being unsorted, prevented any conclusive comparison of naive and antigen-experienced cells.

Primed by a sample-barcoded 5' primer and a J-beta primer mix, a second PCR proceeded for roughly 6 to 12 cycles. TCRdb redid the calling of the 5' RACE reads with MiXCR, one entry per CDR3 protein. The table has 600,000 to 850,000 distinct CDR3 sequences, 43% seen once. Healthy Russian Caucasian donors spanned ages about 6 to 100 years. Comment on this clonotype: What it binds is unknown.

The CDR3 consists of 14 residues. Germline V lookup: CDR1 MNHNS, CDR2 SASEGT. V dropped 8 bases and J dropped 4 bases, with 15 bases sitting between them. Sequenced input: blood. The chain links TRBV6-1 to TRBJ2-1; weak D call: TRBD1 (5 bases). This clonotype was obtained from a woman aged 60-75 years in good health. The CDR3 DNA reads as TGTGCCAGCGGCAGGGATCCCCTTTACAATGAGCAGTTCTTC. It codes for CASGRDPLYNEQFF.